This T cell receptor (beta chain) comes out of a study of T-cell reconstitution after alpha-beta-depleted transplantation in children. Findings and limits, study-wide: Several hundred rapidly expanded clones from non-depleted graft cells reportedly supplied alpha-beta T cells about two months post-transplant. Counts and diversity of T cells one year after transplant came mostly from newly produced T cells.

The length of the CDR3 is 13 residues. Losses at the gene ends were 3 bases for V and 3 bases for J; bases not matched to a gene: 5. CDR1 is DFQATT, CDR2 SNEGSKA, per germline (reference sequence). Preparing the TCRbeta library involved the use of unique molecular identifiers. TCRdb analysed the PCR reads with MiXCR anew, one entry per CDR3 protein. Among around 580,000 distinct CDR3 sequences listed, more than 20% were seen once. Comment on this clonotype: Its target is unknown.

The sequences come from PBMCs, mostly from graft donor cells, collected 360 days after TCRalphabeta/CD19-depleted stem cell transplant. The rearrangement joins TRBV20-1 to TRBJ2-7, with 7 bases that match TRBD2. The clonotype originates from a boy younger than two who had a stem cell transplant for acute myeloid leukemia, so the T cells may come from the graft donor. CDR3 loop: CSARGGTFYEQYF. The CDR3 nucleotides read TGCAGTGCTAGGGGGGGGACGTTCTACGAGCAGTACTTC.